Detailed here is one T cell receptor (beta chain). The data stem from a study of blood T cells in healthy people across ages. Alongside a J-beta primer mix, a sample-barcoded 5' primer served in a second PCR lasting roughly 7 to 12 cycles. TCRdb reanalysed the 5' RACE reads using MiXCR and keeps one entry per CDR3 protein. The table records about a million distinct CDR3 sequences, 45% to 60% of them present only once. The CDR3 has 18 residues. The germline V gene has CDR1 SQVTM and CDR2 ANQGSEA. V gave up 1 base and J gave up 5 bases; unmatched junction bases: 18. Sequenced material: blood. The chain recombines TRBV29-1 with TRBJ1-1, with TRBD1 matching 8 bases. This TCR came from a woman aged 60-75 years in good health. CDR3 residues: CSVEGLLRDRPDITEAFF. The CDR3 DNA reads TGCAGCGTTGAAGGCCTCCTCCGGGACAGGCCCGATATAACTGAAGCTTTCTTT.